These 18 T cell receptor beta chains originate from one sample sequenced in a study of graft-versus-host responses after intestinal transplantation. No cognate antigen is known for these TCRs. TCRdb's copy holds only in-frame clones and misses some; the assay was immunoSEQ multiplex PCR. Of tens of thousands of clones listed, roughly 84% are singletons. The sequences come from unstimulated CD4+ T cells sorted from spleen or lymph node cells, collected before transplant. Receptors were obtained from a human donor who was the organ donor for an intestinal transplant.

The chain employs TRBV5-1 and TRBJ2-3; 7 bases are shared with TRBD1. From germline, CDR1 is SGHRS and CDR2 YFSETQ. V lost 2 bases to trimming and J lost 3 bases; unmatched junction nucleotides: 9. The CDR3 covers 16 residues. The CDR3 bases are TGCGCCAGCAGCTTCACAGGGGCCGCGCCGACAGATACGCAGTATTTT. Translated: CASSFTGAAPTDTQYF.

This clone appeared a few times. The V and J genes are TRBV29-1 and TRBJ1-5, with D perhaps TRBD1 (5 bases). The CDR3 extends over 12 amino acids. V was cut by 7 bases and J by 5 bases, with 12 bases left in between. CDR1 and CDR2 (germline): SQVTM, ANQGSEA. CDR3 in amino acids: CSDGGVYQPQHF. The CDR3 nucleotides read TGCAGCGATGGGGGGGTATATCAGCCCCAGCATTTT.

The rearrangement joins TRBV6-6 to TRBJ2-1; 14 nucleotides match TRBD2. CDR1 MNHNY and CDR2 SVGAGI come from the germline V gene (reference sequence). Trimming removed 5 bases from V and 7 bases from J; junction bases left unmatched: 7. The CDR3 length is 16 residues. The CDR3: CASSGRLAGGLNEQFF. Written as DNA, the CDR3 is TGTGCCAGCAGTGGCCGACTAGCGGGGGGGCTGAATGAGCAGTTCTTC.

The rearrangement joins TRBV10-3 to TRBJ2-4; D uncertain. The CDR3 has 13 amino acids. Between the trimmed V and J ends, which lost 0 bases and 8 bases, there was a span of 8 bases. The germline V gene encodes CDR1 ENHRY and CDR2 SYGVKD. As DNA, the CDR3 is TGTGCCATCAGTGAGTCGTCCCGCGACATTCAGTACTTC. Protein: CAISESSRDIQYF.

The chain combines TRBV25-1 with TRBJ1-2, with D maybe TRBD1 (6 bases). The CDR3 is 14 residues long. Germline assignment: CDR1 MGHDK and CDR2 SYGVNS. The V and J ends lost 2 bases and 3 bases respectively, with 10 bases between them. The CDR3 region has the DNA TGTGCCAGCAGTGAACTAGGGGGGGACTATGGCTACACCTTC. Translating it yields CASSELGGDYGYTF.

The V call is TRBV7-9, the J call TRBJ1-1, with D unresolved. CDR3 length equals 15 residues. The ends were cut back, 5 bases at V and 4 bases at J, with 17 bases in the middle. Germline lookup yields CDR1 SEHNR and CDR2 FQNEAQ (reference sequence). The CDR3 DNA reads as TGTGCCAGCAGCCCTACCCCCGCTTGGAGCACTGAAGCTTTCTTT. The encoded protein is CASSPTPAWSTEAFF.

The rearrangement joins TRBV6-6 to TRBJ1-2; D uncertain. V was cut by 0 bases and J by 8 bases, with 10 bases left in between. Germline CDR1 reads MNHNY; CDR2 reads SVGAGI (reference sequence). This CDR3 is built from 13 residues. The CDR3: CASSYSEGAGYTF. CDR3 DNA sequence: TGTGCCAGCAGTTACTCGGAGGGAGCCGGCTACACCTTC.

The chain carries TRBV28 and TRBJ1-1; possible D gene TRBD1, 5 bases. CDR3 length: 15 residues. V lost 5 bases and J 7 bases, leaving 20 bases between the germline ends. Germline loops: CDR1 MDHEN, CDR2 SYDVKM. DNA for the CDR3: TGTGCCAGCAGTCAACCATCAGGGAGGAGGGATGAAGCTTTCTTT. It is translated as CASSQPSGRRDEAFF.

J is TRBJ1-2 and V is TRBV6-5; D ambiguous. The germline V and J ends were trimmed by 0 bases and 4 bases, with 12 bases remaining between them. Germline V gene lookup returns CDR1 MNHEY and CDR2 SVGAGI. The CDR3 has 15 residues. CDR3: CASSYSGALPYGYTF. The CDR3 DNA follows: TGTGCCAGCAGTTACTCTGGAGCATTACCCTATGGCTACACCTTC.

The J gene is TRBJ2-3, the V gene TRBV7-6; 8 positions agree with TRBD2. The germline CDR1 and CDR2 sequences are SGHVS and FNYEAQ. Losses at the gene ends were 5 bases for V and 1 base for J; bases not matched to a gene: 11. The CDR3 is 17 amino acids. In DNA form, the CDR3 reads TGTGCCAGCAGCAGGGCTAGCGGGCGGGTTGGCACAGATACGCAGTATTTT. Its protein is CASSRASGRVGTDTQYF.

V usage is TRBV28 and J usage is TRBJ1-4; tentatively, D is TRBD1 (5 bases). This CDR3 region has 16 residues. CDR1 is MDHEN and CDR2 is SYDVKM in the germline V gene. V dropped 5 bases and J dropped 0 bases, with 13 bases sitting between them. In DNA, the CDR3 is TGTGCCAGCAGTCCCCGCGACAGAGCAACTAATGAAAAACTGTTTTTT. Translated: CASSPRDRATNEKLFF.

This sequence joins TRBV29-1 and TRBJ1-2, with 9 bases that match TRBD1. Germline-derived CDR1 and CDR2 are SQVTM and ANQGSEA. The V segment lost 7 bases and the J segment 6 bases; nucleotides outside the gene matches: 9. CDR3 length: 13 residues. The CDR3 loop reads CSGGTGLTDGYTF. DNA for the CDR3: TGCAGCGGGGGGACAGGGCTGACGGATGGCTACACCTTC.

This clone occurred a few times. The chain employs TRBV7-8 and TRBJ1-2, with 7 bases that match TRBD1. The germline gives CDR1 SGHVS, CDR2 FQNEAQ. The CDR3 has 14 amino acids. V lost 3 bases, J lost 3 bases, and 4 bases stayed unmatched. CDR3 bases: TGTGCCAGCAGCTTGGGACAGCGGTACTATGGCTACACCTTC. Translation: CASSLGQRYYGYTF.

The rearrangement joins TRBV7-9 to TRBJ2-2; 8 bases match TRBD2. Germline CDR1 reads SEHNR; CDR2 reads FQNEAQ (reference sequence). V was pared by 5 bases and J by 5 bases, with 13 bases of the junction left unmatched. This CDR3 is 17 amino acids long. CDR3 DNA sequence: TGTGCCAGCAGCCTATTTAGCGGGACGCTTAAAACCGGGGAGCTGTTTTTT. It yields the protein CASSLFSGTLKTGELFF. The complete variable domain, with remaining parts taken from reference TRBV7-9 and TRBJ2-2, reads DTGVSQNPRHKITKRGQNVTFRCDPISEHNRLYWYRQTLGQGPEFLTYFQNEAQLEKSRLLSDRFSAERPKGSFSTLEIQRTEQGDSAMYLCASSLFSGTLKTGELFFGEGSRLTVL.

Here the CDR3 reads CASSLGLGGGEQFF. The CDR3 nucleotides are TGTGCCAGCAGCTTGGGACTCGGGGGTGGTGAGCAGTTCTTC. The gene calls are TRBV5-6 and TRBJ2-1; tentative D call: TRBD2 (6 bases). The germline gives CDR1 SGHDT, CDR2 YYEEEE. The CDR3 has 14 amino acids. Trimming removed 0 bases from V and 9 bases from J, with 13 bases in between.

This sequence joins TRBV6-1 and TRBJ1-3; a weak D match, TRBD1 (5 bases). CDR1 MNHNS and CDR2 SASEGT come from the germline V gene. V was trimmed by 2 bases and J by 1 base, leaving 9 bases between them. The CDR3 has 15 amino acids. CDR3 amino acids: CASSELQGSGNTIYF. In nucleotides, the CDR3 is TGTGCCAGCAGTGAACTTCAGGGATCTGGAAACACCATATATTTT.

CDR3: CASSPLKSSVGRDNEQFF. In DNA, the CDR3 is TGTGCCAGCTCACCACTTAAGAGCTCTGTCGGTCGGGACAATGAGCAGTTCTTC. This chain uses TRBV18 with TRBJ2-1; D gene unclear. V dropped 1 base and J dropped 5 bases, with 21 bases sitting between them. The CDR3 spans 18 residues. Germline CDR1 is KGHSH and CDR2 is LQKENI. Supplemented by reference TRBV18 and TRBJ2-1, the full variable domain reads NAGVMQNPRHLVRRRGQEARLRCSPMKGHSHVYWYRQLPEEGLKFMVYLQKENIIDESGMPKERFSAEFPKEGPSILRIQQVVRGDSAAYFCASSPLKSSVGRDNEQFFGPGTRLTVL.

V is TRBV19 and J is TRBJ2-1; 9 bases fit TRBD2. V lost 1 base, J lost 9 bases, and 13 bases stayed unmatched. Germline CDR1 reads LNHDA; CDR2 reads SQIVND (reference sequence). This CDR3 comprises 17 residues. CDR3 sequence: CASSIAPTSGGYFEQFF. Here the CDR3 DNA reads TGTGCCAGTAGTATAGCCCCCACGAGCGGGGGGTATTTTGAGCAGTTCTTC.